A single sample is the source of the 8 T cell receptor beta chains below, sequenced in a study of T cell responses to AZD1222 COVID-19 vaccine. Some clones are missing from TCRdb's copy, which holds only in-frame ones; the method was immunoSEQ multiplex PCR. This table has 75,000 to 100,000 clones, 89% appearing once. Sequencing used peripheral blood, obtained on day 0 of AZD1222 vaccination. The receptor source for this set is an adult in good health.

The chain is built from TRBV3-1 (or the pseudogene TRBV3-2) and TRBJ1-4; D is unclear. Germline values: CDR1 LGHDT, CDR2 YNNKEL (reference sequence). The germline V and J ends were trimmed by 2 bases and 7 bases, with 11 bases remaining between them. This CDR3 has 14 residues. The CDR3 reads CASSQSGVGEKLFF. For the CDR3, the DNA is TGTGCCAGCAGCCAAAGTGGGGTGGGTGAAAAACTGTTTTTT.

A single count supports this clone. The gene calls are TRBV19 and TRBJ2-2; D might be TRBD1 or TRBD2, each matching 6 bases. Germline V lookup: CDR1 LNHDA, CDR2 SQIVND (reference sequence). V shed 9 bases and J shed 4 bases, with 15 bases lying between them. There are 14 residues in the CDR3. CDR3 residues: CASWLGGGTGELFF. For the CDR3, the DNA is TGTGCCAGCTGGTTAGGGGGAGGCACCGGGGAGCTGTTTTTT. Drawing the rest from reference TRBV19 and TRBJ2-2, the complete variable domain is DGGITQSPKYLFRKEGQNVTLSCEQNLNHDAMYWYRQDPGQGLRLIYYSQIVNDFQKGDIAEGYSVSREKKESFPLTVTSAQKNPTAFYLCASWLGGGTGELFFGEGSRLTVL.

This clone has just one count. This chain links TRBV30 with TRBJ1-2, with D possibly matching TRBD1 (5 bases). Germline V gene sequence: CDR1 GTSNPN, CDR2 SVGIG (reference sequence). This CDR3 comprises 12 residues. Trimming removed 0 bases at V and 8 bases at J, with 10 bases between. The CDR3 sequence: CAWSVGGFGYTF. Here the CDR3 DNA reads TGTGCCTGGAGTGTTGGGGGGTTCGGCTACACCTTC.

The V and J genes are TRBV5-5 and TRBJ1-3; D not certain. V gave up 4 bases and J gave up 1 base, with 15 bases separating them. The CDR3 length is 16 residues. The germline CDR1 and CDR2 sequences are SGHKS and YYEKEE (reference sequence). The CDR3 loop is CASSLRLPGSGNTIYF. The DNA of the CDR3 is TGTGCCAGCAGCCTTAGACTCCCCGGGTCTGGAAACACCATATATTTT.

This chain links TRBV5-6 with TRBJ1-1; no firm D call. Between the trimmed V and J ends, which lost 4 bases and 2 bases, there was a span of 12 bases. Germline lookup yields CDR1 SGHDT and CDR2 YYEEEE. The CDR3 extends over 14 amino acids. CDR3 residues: CASSPDGRNTEAFF. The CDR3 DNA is TGTGCCAGCAGCCCGGACGGACGTAACACTGAAGCTTTCTTT.

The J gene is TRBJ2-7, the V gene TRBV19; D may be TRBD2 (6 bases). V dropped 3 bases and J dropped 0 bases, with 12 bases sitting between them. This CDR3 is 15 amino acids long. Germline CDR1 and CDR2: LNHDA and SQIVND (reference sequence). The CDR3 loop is CASSIKDGSSYEQYF. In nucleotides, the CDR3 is TGTGCCAGTAGTATTAAGGACGGGAGCTCCTACGAGCAGTACTTC.

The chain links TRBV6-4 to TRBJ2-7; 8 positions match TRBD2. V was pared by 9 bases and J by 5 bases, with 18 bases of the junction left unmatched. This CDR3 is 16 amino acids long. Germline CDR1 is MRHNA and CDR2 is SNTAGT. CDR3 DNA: TGTGCCAGTAGTCCCGGGGGGGGTAAGGCGTCGGACGAGCAGTACTTC. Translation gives CASSPGGGKASDEQYF.

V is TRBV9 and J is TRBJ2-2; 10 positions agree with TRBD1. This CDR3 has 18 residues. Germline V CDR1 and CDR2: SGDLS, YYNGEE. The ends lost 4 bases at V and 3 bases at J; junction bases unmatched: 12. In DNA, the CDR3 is TGTGCCAGCAGCACCCGACAGGGGGCGGGGGGCGACACCGGGGAGCTGTTTTTT. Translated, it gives CASSTRQGAGGDTGELFF.